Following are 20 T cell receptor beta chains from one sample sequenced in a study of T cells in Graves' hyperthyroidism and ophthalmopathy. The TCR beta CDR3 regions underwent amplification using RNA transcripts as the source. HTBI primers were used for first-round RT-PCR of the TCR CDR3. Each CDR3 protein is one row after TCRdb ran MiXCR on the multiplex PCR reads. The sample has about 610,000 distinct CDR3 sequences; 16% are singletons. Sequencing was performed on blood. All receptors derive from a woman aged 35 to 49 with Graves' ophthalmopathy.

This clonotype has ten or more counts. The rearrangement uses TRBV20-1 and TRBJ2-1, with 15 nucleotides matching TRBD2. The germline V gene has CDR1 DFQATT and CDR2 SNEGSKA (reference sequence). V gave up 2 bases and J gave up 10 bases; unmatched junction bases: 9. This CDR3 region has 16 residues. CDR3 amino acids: CSARNEGTSGRSEQFF. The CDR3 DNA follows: TGCAGTGCTAGAAACGAGGGGACTAGCGGGAGGAGCGAGCAGTTCTTC.

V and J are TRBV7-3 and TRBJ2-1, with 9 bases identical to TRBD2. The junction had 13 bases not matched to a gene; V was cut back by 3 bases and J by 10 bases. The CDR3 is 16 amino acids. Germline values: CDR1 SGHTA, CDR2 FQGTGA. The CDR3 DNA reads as TGTGCCAGCAGCTTCCGATCTGCGGGAGGGCCCAGCGAGCAGTTCTTC. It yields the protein CASSFRSAGGPSEQFF.

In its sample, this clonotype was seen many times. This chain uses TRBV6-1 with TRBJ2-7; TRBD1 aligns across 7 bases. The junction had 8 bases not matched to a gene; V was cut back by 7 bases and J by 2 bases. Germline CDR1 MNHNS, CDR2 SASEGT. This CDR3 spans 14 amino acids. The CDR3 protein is CASNPGQMTYEQYF. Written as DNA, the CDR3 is TGTGCCAGCAACCCGGGACAGATGACCTACGAGCAGTACTTC.

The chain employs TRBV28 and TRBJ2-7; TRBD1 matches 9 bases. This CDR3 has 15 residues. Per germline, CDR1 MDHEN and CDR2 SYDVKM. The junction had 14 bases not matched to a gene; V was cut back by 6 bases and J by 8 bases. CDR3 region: CASRTGTGKQLQQYF. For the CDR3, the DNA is TGTGCCAGCAGAACCGGGACAGGGAAACAATTGCAGCAGTACTTC. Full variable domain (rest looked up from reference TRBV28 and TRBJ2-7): DVKVTQSSRYLVKRTGEKVFLECVQDMDHENMFWYRQDPGLGLRLIYFSYDVKMKEKGDIPEGYSVSREKKERFSLILESASTNQTSMYLCASRTGTGKQLQQYFGPGTRLTVT.

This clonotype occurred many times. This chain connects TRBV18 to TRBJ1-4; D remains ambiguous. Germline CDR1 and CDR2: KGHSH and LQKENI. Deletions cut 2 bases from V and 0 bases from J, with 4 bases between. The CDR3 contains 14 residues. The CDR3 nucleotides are TGTGCCAGCTCACCAGTTGCAACTAATGAAAAACTGTTTTTT. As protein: CASSPVATNEKLFF.

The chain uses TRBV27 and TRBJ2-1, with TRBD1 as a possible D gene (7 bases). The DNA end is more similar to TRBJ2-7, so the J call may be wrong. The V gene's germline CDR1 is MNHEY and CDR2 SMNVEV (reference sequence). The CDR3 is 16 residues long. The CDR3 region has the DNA TGTGCCAGTCGGACAGGTTCAGGGAGGTTATACAATGAGCAGTACTTC. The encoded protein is CASRTGSGRLYNEQYF.

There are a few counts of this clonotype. CDR3 region: CASSSRGSGGQKSTDTQYF. The CDR3 bases are TGCGCCAGCAGCTCCCGGGGTAGCGGGGGCCAAAAGAGCACAGATACGCAGTATTTT. The chain joins TRBV4-1 to TRBJ2-3; 9 nucleotides match TRBD2. The length of the CDR3 is 19 residues. Per germline, CDR1 MGHRA and CDR2 YSYEKL. The V gene end was trimmed by 5 bases and the J gene end by 0 bases; junction bases not matched to a gene: 15.

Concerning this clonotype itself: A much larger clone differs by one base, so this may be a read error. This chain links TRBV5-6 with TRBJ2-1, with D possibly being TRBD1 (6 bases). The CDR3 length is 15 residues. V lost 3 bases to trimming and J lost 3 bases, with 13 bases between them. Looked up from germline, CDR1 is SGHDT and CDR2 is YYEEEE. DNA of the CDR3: TGTGCCAGCAGCTCAGGGGACGGCTTCTACAATGAGCAGTTCTTC. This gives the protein CASSSGDGFYNEQFF.

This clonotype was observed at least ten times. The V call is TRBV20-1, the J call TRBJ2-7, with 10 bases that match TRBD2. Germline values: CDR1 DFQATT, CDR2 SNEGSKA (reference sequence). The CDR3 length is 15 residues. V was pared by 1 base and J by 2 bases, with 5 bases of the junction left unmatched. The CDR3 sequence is CSARGQREGAYEQYF. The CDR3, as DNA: TGCAGTGCTAGAGGCCAGCGGGAGGGTGCCTACGAGCAGTACTTC.

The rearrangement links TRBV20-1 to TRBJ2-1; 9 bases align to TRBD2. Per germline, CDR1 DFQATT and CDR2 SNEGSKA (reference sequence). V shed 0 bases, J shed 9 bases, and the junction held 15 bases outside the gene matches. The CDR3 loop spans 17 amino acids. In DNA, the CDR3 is TGCAGTGCTAGAGATCCGAAGAGTAGCGGGAGCCTCAGTGAGCAGTTCTTC. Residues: CSARDPKSSGSLSEQFF.

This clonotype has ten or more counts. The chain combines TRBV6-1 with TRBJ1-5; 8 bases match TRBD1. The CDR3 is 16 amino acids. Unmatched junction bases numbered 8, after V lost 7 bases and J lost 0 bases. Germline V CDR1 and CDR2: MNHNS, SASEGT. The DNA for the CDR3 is TGTGCCAGCACCGGGACAGGAGCCTATAGCAATCAGCCCCAGCATTTT. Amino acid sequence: CASTGTGAYSNQPQHF.

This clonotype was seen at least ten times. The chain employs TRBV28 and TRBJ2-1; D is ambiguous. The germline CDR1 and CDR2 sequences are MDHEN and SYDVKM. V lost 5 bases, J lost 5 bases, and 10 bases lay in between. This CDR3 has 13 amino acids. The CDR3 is CASSRPGNNEQFF. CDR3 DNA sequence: TGTGCCAGCAGTCGCCCCGGAAACAATGAGCAGTTCTTC.

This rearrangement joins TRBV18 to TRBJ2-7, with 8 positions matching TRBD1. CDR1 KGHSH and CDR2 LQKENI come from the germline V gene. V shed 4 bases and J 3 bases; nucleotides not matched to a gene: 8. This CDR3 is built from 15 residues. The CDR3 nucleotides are TGTGCCAGCTCACGGAGAGGACAGGGCTACTACGAGCAGTACTTC. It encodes CASSRRGQGYYEQYF.

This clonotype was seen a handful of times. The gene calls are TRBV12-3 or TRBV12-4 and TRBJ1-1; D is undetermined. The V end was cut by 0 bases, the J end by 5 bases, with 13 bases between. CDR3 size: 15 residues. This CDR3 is CASSLALTSRTEAFF. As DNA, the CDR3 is TGTGCCAGCAGTTTAGCGCTAACTAGTAGGACTGAAGCTTTCTTT.

In DNA form, the CDR3 reads TGTGCCATCAGTGCCCTCCCGGGGGGGGGAGTCTACGAGCAGTACTTC. It encodes CAISALPGGGVYEQYF. This sequence joins TRBV10-3 and TRBJ2-7; 8 bases align to TRBD2. From germline, CDR1 is ENHRY and CDR2 SYGVKD. The CDR3 has 16 amino acids. Trimming cost V 4 bases and J 3 bases; bases outside gene matches: 11.

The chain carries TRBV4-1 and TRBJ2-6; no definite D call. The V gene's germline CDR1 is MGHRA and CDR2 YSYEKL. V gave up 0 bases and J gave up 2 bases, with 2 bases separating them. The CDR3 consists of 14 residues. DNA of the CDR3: TGCGCCAGCAGCCAAGAACCTGGGGCCAACGTCCTGACTTTC. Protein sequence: CASSQEPGANVLTF.

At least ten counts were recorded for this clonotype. DNA for the CDR3: TGTGCCAGCAGTTTATCGATTTTTCGGGACGCGGACTACAATGAGCAGTTCTTC. Translating gives CASSLSIFRDADYNEQFF. This chain joins TRBV27 and TRBJ2-1; D may be TRBD1 or TRBD2 (5 bases each). The CDR3 is made up of 18 amino acids. Germline values: CDR1 MNHEY, CDR2 SMNVEV (reference sequence). V lost 0 bases and J lost 3, with 18 bases in between.

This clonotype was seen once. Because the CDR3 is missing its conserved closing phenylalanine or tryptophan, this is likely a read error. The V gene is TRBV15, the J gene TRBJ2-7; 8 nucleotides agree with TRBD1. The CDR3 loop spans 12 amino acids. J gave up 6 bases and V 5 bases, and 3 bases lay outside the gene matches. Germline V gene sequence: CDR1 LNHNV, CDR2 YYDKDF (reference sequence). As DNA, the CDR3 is TGTGCCACCAGCGGAACAGGGGGCGAGCAGTACCTC. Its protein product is CATSGTGGEQYL.

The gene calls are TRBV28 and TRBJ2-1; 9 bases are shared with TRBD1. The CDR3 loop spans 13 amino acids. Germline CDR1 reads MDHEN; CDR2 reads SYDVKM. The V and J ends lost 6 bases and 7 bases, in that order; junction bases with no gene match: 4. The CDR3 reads CASRKQGANEQFF. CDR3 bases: TGTGCCAGCAGAAAACAGGGGGCGAATGAGCAGTTCTTC.

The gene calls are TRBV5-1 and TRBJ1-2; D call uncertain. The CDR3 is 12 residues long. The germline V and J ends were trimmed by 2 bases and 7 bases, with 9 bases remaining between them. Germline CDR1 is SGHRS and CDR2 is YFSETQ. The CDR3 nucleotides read TGCGCCAGCAGCTTCATGGATAGTGGCTACACCTTC. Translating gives CASSFMDSGYTF.